These 6 T cell receptor beta chains share one sample of origin, sequenced in a study of radiotherapy plus CTLA-4 blockade in lung cancer. Assay: immunoSEQ multiplex PCR; the TCRdb copy retains only in-frame clones and omits some. The data show about 36,000 clones, with roughly 72% seen just once and around 9.9% held by the top ten. The material was peripheral blood, obtained from a patient treated with radiotherapy plus ipilimumab. These receptors all stem from a human donor with non-small cell lung cancer who had stable disease on radiotherapy plus ipilimumab.

This clone appeared once. V usage is TRBV10-1 and J usage is TRBJ2-1; tentative D call: TRBD1 (6 bases). Trimming took 6 bases from V and 4 from J, leaving 13 bases between them. The germline gives CDR1 WNHNN, CDR2 SYGVQD (reference sequence). The CDR3 runs 14 residues. CDR3 sequence: CASSPRGTYNEQFF. In nucleotides, the CDR3 is TGCGCCAGCAGCCCCAGGGGAACTTACAATGAGCAGTTCTTC.

This clone was counted a few times. This chain joins TRBV7-9 and TRBJ1-1, with 9 bases fitting TRBD1. This CDR3 comprises 13 residues. V was clipped by 8 bases and J by 5 bases; unmatched bases: 6. CDR1 and CDR2 (germline): SEHNR, FQNEAQ (reference sequence). This CDR3 is CASLTGGGTEAFF. The CDR3 DNA is TGTGCCAGCCTGACAGGGGGAGGGACTGAAGCTTTCTTT.

This clone was seen more than once but under ten times. In nucleotides, the CDR3 is TGTGCCAGTAGTCCTCTCGGCGGTACCTACAATGAGCAGTTCTTC. Protein product: CASSPLGGTYNEQFF. The V and J genes are TRBV19 and TRBJ2-1; D remains ambiguous. The CDR3 covers 15 residues. Germline CDR1 is LNHDA and CDR2 is SQIVND (reference sequence). The V and J ends lost 5 bases and 2 bases respectively, with 13 bases between them. The variable domain in full, with the rest retrieved from reference TRBV19 and TRBJ2-1, is DGGITQSPKYLFRKEGQNVTLSCEQNLNHDAMYWYRQDPGQGLRLIYYSQIVNDFQKGDIAEGYSVSREKKESFPLTVTSAQKNPTAFYLCASSPLGGTYNEQFFGPGTRLTVL.

The chain links TRBV11-3 to TRBJ1-4, with D hard to call. The germline V gene has CDR1 SGHNT and CDR2 YENEEA. Deletions cut 5 bases from V and 2 bases from J, with 15 bases between. The CDR3 totals 16 residues. The CDR3: CASSLFTSSTNEKLFF. CDR3 coding DNA: TGTGCCAGCAGCCTATTCACTTCGTCGACTAATGAAAAACTGTTTTTT.

The V call is TRBV2, the J call TRBJ1-3; 7 bases are shared with TRBD1. CDR1 is SNHLY and CDR2 is FYNNEI in the germline V gene. The CDR3 has 16 amino acids. V was clipped by 5 bases and J by 0 bases; unmatched bases: 7. The CDR3 nucleotides are TGTGCCAGCAGTATACAGGGGTATGGCTCTGGAAACACCATATATTTT. Its translation: CASSIQGYGSGNTIYF. Full variable domain (missing parts from reference TRBV2 and TRBJ1-3): EPEVTQTPSHQVTQMGQEVILRCVPISNHLYFYWYRQILGQKVEFLVSFYNNEISEKSEIFDDQFSVERPDGSNFTLKIRSTKLEDSAMYFCASSIQGYGSGNTIYFGEGSWLTVV.

The chain has TRBV6-6 and TRBJ1-1, with 7 bases fitting TRBD1. After removal of 5 bases from V and 8 bases from J, the junction contained 5 bases not matched to a gene. Germline V gives CDR1 MNHNY, CDR2 SVGAGI (reference sequence). The CDR3 is made up of 12 amino acids. CDR3 sequence (DNA): TGTGCCAGCAGTAGACAGGGAGCAGAAGCTTTCTTT. Amino acid sequence: CASSRQGAEAFF.